This entry lists 23 T cell receptor beta chains sequenced from one sample in a study of regulatory T cells in long-lasting Graves disease. Time point specified: newly diagnosed GD, antithyroid drugs for less than 3 months. The TCR library was made from RNA that had been extracted from PBMCs in TRIzol. Through Arm-PCR of CDR3 regions and iRepertoire HTBI primers, TCR beta libraries were built. TCRdb independently ran MiXCR on the multiplex PCR reads; one entry per CDR3 protein. The repertoire includes over 350,000 distinct CDR3 sequences, approximately 16% of them detected once, and roughly 7.7% sits in the top ten. These data are also associated with another study on T cells in Graves' hyperthyroidism and ophthalmopathy.

The material sequenced was peripheral blood mononuclear cells (PBMCs), taken at new diagnosis, from a patient treated with antithyroid drugs. The receptors were sampled from a middle-aged woman with Graves disease.

This clonotype has just a few counts. The chain recombines TRBV6-1 with TRBJ1-5; a possible D gene is TRBD1 (5 bases). Germline values: CDR1 MNHNS, CDR2 SASEGT. V was pared by 5 bases and J by 2 bases, with 13 bases between. The CDR3 consists of 15 residues. CDR3 residues: CASSPRAGGNQPQHF. The CDR3 DNA sequence: TGTGCCAGCAGTCCCAGGGCCGGAGGCAATCAGCCCCAGCATTTT.

Only a few counts were recorded for this clonotype. The genes are TRBV27 and TRBJ2-7; D unclear. Germline V gene data show CDR1 as MNHEY and CDR2 as SMNVEV (reference sequence). V was shortened by 5 bases and J by 5 bases, with 13 bases between the two germline ends. The length of the CDR3 is 13 residues. The CDR3 is CASSPLGADEQYF. The CDR3 DNA follows: TGTGCCAGCAGTCCCCTGGGCGCGGACGAGCAGTACTTC.

This clonotype came up many times. V gene TRBV6-1 combines with J gene TRBJ2-1, with 9 bases matching TRBD2. The J segment lost 6 bases and the V segment lost 4 bases, leaving 4 bases of the junction unmatched. The CDR3 runs 14 residues. Germline V CDR1 and CDR2: MNHNS, SASEGT. This CDR3 is CASSVAGARNEQFF. The CDR3 bases are TGTGCCAGCAGTGTAGCGGGAGCGCGCAATGAGCAGTTCTTC.

In this sample, this clonotype turned up many times. The chain links TRBV7-2 to TRBJ1-1, with unresolved D. Germline CDR1 reads SGHTA; CDR2 reads FQGNSA. Deletions cut 2 bases from V and 4 bases from J, with 11 bases between. This CDR3 is 14 amino acids long. The CDR3 nucleotides read TGTGCCAGCAGCTTAAATTCGGGGAGCACTGAAGCTTTCTTT. It specifies CASSLNSGSTEAFF.

This clonotype was found many times. The chain has TRBV2 and TRBJ2-5; D may match TRBD1 or TRBD2 (5 bases each). V lost 6 bases, J lost 1 base, and 9 bases lay in between. In germline, CDR1 is SNHLY, CDR2 FYNNEI. This CDR3 has 13 residues. CDR3 in amino acids: CASRPGPQETQYF. CDR3 coding DNA: TGTGCCAGCAGACCGGGACCCCAAGAGACCCAGTACTTC.

This clonotype was recorded many times. The chain has TRBV7-2 and TRBJ2-3, with a tentative D call TRBD2 (5 bases). Germline V gives CDR1 SGHTA, CDR2 FQGNSA. V was cut by 3 bases and J by 6 bases, with 10 bases left in between. The CDR3 contains 13 residues. The CDR3 reads CASSLGVRDTQYF. As DNA, the CDR3 is TGTGCCAGCAGCTTGGGAGTACGTGATACGCAGTATTTT.

This clonotype was seen repeatedly, ten times or more. The V gene is TRBV27, the J gene TRBJ2-5; D gene uncertain. The CDR3 runs 13 residues. V lost 3 bases, J lost 2 bases, and 7 bases lay in between. CDR1 is MNHEY, CDR2 SMNVEV, per germline (reference sequence). The CDR3 region is CASSLYRQETQYF. The CDR3 region has the DNA TGTGCCAGCAGTTTGTACAGACAAGAGACCCAGTACTTC.

The chain couples TRBV20-1 to TRBJ2-1; D is uncertain. The CDR3 contains 14 residues. V was pared by 0 bases and J by 10 bases, with 16 bases between. Germline V gene data show CDR1 as DFQATT and CDR2 as SNEGSKA (reference sequence). CDR3 sequence: CSARDTVYHMEQFF. The DNA of the CDR3 is TGCAGTGCTAGAGATACAGTTTACCATATGGAGCAGTTCTTC.

As to this clonotype: A read error is possible here, since a much larger clone lies one base away. The V gene is TRBV7-8, the J gene TRBJ2-1; D perhaps matches TRBD2 (7 bases). Judging by the DNA end, TRBJ2-5 fits better; the J call may be wrong. Germline values: CDR1 SGHVS, CDR2 FQNEAQ. This CDR3 region has 15 residues. The CDR3 region has the DNA TGTGCCAGCACGCGAACCTGGGGGGGCGAAGAGGCCCAGTACTTC. Translation: CASTRTWGGEEAQYF.

The chain couples TRBV28 to TRBJ2-5; weak D call: TRBD1 (6 bases). The V end was cut by 5 bases, the J end by 2 bases, with 18 bases between. The CDR3 has 16 amino acids. Germline V gene data show CDR1 as MDHEN and CDR2 as SYDVKM. CDR3 sequence reads: CASSLTPTGHQETQYF. The CDR3 nucleotides are TGTGCCAGCAGTCTCACCCCGACAGGACATCAAGAGACCCAGTACTTC.

The sample holds many counts of this clonotype. The chain uses TRBV6-2 or TRBV6-3 and TRBJ1-1; D call uncertain. The CDR3 has 14 residues. Germline V gene sequence: CDR1 MNHEY, CDR2 SVGEGT. The ends were cut back, 3 bases at V and 1 base at J, with 9 bases in the middle. CDR3 sequence: CASSYGSANTEAFF. Here the CDR3 DNA reads TGTGCCAGCAGTTATGGGTCGGCGAACACTGAAGCTTTCTTT.

This clonotype was counted between two and nine times. The chain joins TRBV11-3 to TRBJ2-2; D ambiguous. Germline V CDR1 and CDR2: SGHNT, YENEEA. Trimming took off 5 bases at V and 2 bases at J, with 9 bases between the two ends. The CDR3 totals 14 residues. The DNA for the CDR3 is TGTGCCAGCAGCCTTCGATTCAACACCGGGGAGCTGTTTTTT. It encodes CASSLRFNTGELFF. Full variable domain (rest looked up from reference TRBV11-3 and TRBJ2-2): EAGVVQSPRYKIIEKKQPVAFWCNPISGHNTLYWYLQNLGQGPELLIRYENEEAVDDSQLPKDRFSAERLKGVDSTLKIQPAELGDSAVYLCASSLRFNTGELFFGEGSRLTVL.

The rearrangement uses TRBV4-1 and TRBJ1-2; a possible D gene is TRBD1 (5 bases). There are 15 residues in the CDR3. V shed 4 bases and J shed 5 bases, with 17 bases lying between them. The V gene's germline CDR1 is MGHRA and CDR2 YSYEKL. CDR3 protein: CASSPYDRAQYGYTF. Written as DNA, the CDR3 is TGCGCCAGCAGCCCGTACGACAGAGCCCAATATGGCTACACCTTC.

This clonotype was picked up many times. The J gene is TRBJ2-3, the V gene TRBV7-6; 16 nucleotides line up with TRBD2. CDR1 and CDR2 (germline): SGHVS, FNYEAQ. The J segment lost 2 bases and the V segment lost 5 bases, leaving 7 bases of the junction unmatched. The CDR3 runs to 18 residues. This CDR3 reads CASSQGLAGGPHTDTQYF. The CDR3 nucleotides read TGTGCCAGCAGCCAGGGACTAGCGGGAGGGCCCCACACAGATACGCAGTATTTT. Full variable domain (outside the CDR3, taken from reference TRBV7-6 and TRBJ2-3): GAGVSQSPRYKVTKRGQDVALRCDPISGHVSLYWYRQALGQGPEFLTYFNYEAQQDKSGLPNDRFSAERPEGSISTLTIQRTEQRDSAMYRCASSQGLAGGPHTDTQYFGPGTRLTVL.

The sample holds many counts of this clonotype. The chain employs TRBV7-9 and TRBJ2-5; D remains ambiguous. The closer fit of TRBJ2-1 to the DNA end suggests the J call may be wrong. Germline assignment: CDR1 SEHNR and CDR2 FQNEAQ (reference sequence). The CDR3 is 14 residues long. The CDR3 DNA reads TGTGCCAGCAGCCGTGAAGAGAGCCACAATGAGCAGTTCTTC. It encodes CASSREESHNEQFF.

This clonotype was seen at least ten times. V usage is TRBV12-3 or TRBV12-4 and J usage is TRBJ2-7, with a weak D call TRBD2 (6 bases). V lost 6 bases and J 3 bases, leaving 18 bases between the germline ends. The CDR3 is made up of 15 amino acids. The CDR3 DNA sequence: TGTGCCAGCAGCGCCACTGGCGGGACCTTCTACGAGCAGTACTTC. This gives the protein CASSATGGTFYEQYF.

A word on this clonotype: Since a much larger clone is just one base distant, this may be a read error. The genes are TRBV6-5 and TRBJ1-2; 8 nucleotides line up with TRBD1. After removal of 0 bases from V and 4 bases from J, the junction contained 7 bases not matched to a gene. This CDR3 region has 16 residues. Germline-derived CDR1 and CDR2 are MNHEY and SVGAGI. CDR3 amino acids: CASSYSRGLYGYGYTF. The CDR3 DNA follows: TGTGCCAGCAGTTACTCCAGGGGGCTCTACGGCTATGGCTACACCTTC.

The V gene is TRBV10-2, the J gene TRBJ1-2; D remains unclear. Germline V CDR1 and CDR2: WSHSY, SAAADI. CDR3 length: 12 residues. The V end was cut by 9 bases, the J end by 3 bases, with 11 bases between. CDR3 loop: CASTPGDYGYTF. The CDR3, as DNA: TGCGCCAGTACGCCCGGCGACTATGGCTACACCTTC.

This clonotype turned up a few times. The chain employs TRBV5-4 and TRBJ1-1; the D gene is possibly TRBD1 (6 bases). This CDR3 has 14 amino acids. From germline, CDR1 is SGHNT and CDR2 YYREEE (reference sequence). Trimming took off 1 base at V and 6 bases at J, with 13 bases between the two ends. CDR3 region: CASSLLGEGAEAFF. The DNA for the CDR3 is TGTGCCAGCAGCTTGTTAGGGGAGGGGGCTGAAGCTTTCTTT. Filled out from reference TRBV5-4 and TRBJ1-1, the complete variable domain reads ETGVTQSPTHLIKTRGQQVTLRCSSQSGHNTVSWYQQALGQGPQFIFQYYREEENGRGNFPPRFSGLQFPNYSSELNVNALELDDSALYLCASSLLGEGAEAFFGQGTRLTVV.

This clonotype was seen ten or more times. J is TRBJ1-5 and V is TRBV30; no clear D gene. This CDR3 comprises 13 residues. The germline CDR1 and CDR2 sequences are GTSNPN and SVGIG (reference sequence). The V end lost 1 base, the J end lost 7 bases, and 11 bases lay between the germline ends. CDR3 residues: CAWSENRAQPQHF. The CDR3 DNA reads as TGTGCCTGGAGTGAGAACCGGGCCCAGCCCCAGCATTTT.

This clonotype was seen more than once but under ten times. J is TRBJ2-2 and V is TRBV12-3 or TRBV12-4, with D hard to call. Deletions cut 3 bases from V and 6 bases from J, with 11 bases between. The CDR3 runs to 14 residues. CDR3 protein: CASSFTTGAGELFF. In DNA form, the CDR3 reads TGTGCCAGCAGTTTCACCACTGGGGCCGGGGAGCTGTTTTTT.

The rearrangement links TRBV12-3 or TRBV12-4 to TRBJ1-1; D might be TRBD1 (6 bases). V was shortened by 6 bases and J by 0 bases, with 11 bases between the two germline ends. This CDR3 comprises 14 residues. In nucleotides, the CDR3 is TGTGCCAGCAGAACGGACAGCCTGAACACTGAAGCTTTCTTT. Protein: CASRTDSLNTEAFF.

Note on this clonotype: A read error may be the cause here, since a much bigger clone is one base away. The genes are TRBV18 and TRBJ2-1; D perhaps matches TRBD1 (5 bases). The germline gives CDR1 KGHSH, CDR2 LQKENI. Between the trimmed V and J ends, which lost 3 bases and 5 bases, there was a span of 5 bases. The CDR3 is made up of 12 amino acids. The CDR3 is CASSPDNNEQFF. Here the CDR3 DNA reads TGTGCCAGCTCACCGGACAACAATGAGCAGTTCTTC.